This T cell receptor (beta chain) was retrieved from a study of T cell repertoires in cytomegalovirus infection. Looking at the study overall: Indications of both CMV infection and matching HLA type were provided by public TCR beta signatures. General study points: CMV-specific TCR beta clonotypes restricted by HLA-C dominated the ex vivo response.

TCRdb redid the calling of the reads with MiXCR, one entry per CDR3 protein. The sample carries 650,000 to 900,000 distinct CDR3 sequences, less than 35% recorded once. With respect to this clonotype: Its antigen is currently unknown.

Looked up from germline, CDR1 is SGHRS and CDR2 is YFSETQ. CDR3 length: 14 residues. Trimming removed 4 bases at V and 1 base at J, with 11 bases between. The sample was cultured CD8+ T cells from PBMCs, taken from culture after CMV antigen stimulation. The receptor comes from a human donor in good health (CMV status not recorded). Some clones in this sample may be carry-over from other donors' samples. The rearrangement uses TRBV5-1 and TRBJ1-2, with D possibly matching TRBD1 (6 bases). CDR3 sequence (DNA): TGCGCCAGCAGCGGGCAGGGGAATAACTATGGCTACACCTTC. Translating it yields CASSGQGNNYGYTF. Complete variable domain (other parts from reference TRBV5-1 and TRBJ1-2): KAGVTQTPRYLIKTRGQQVTLSCSPISGHRSVSWYQQTPGQGLQFLFEYFSETQRNKGNFPGRFSGRQFSNSRSEMNVSTLELGDSALYLCASSGQGNNYGYTFGSGTRLTVV.